What follows are 22 T cell receptor beta chains derived from one specimen sequenced in a study of shared clonotypes between healthy human individuals. Libraries were prepared by immunoSEQ multiplex PCR; TCRdb keeps only in-frame clonotypes and omits some of them. The sample holds 600,000 to 800,000 clones, 55% to 75% seen once. Specimen: memory CD4+ T cells sorted from blood. The subset is: CD45RA-negative fraction. Every receptor here comes from a woman between 25 and 40 years old in good health.

The count of this clone is one. V and J are TRBV10-2 and TRBJ2-3; D is unclear. The CDR3 covers 11 residues. Germline V gives CDR1 WSHSY, CDR2 SAAADI. Trimming left V 8 bases short and J 2 bases short, with 5 bases between. The DNA of the CDR3 is TGCGCCAGCTCCCCCACAGATACGCAGTATTTT. Protein product: CASSPTDTQYF.

This clone showed up just once. The chain carries TRBV7-2 and TRBJ2-3; 10 nucleotides line up with TRBD2. Germline V gene lookup returns CDR1 SGHTA and CDR2 FQGNSA. J gave up 11 bases and V 4 bases, and 12 bases lay outside the gene matches. This CDR3 has 15 amino acids. Written as DNA, the CDR3 is TGTGCCAGCAGCTCAAGAGCGGGAGGGACGATGAGGCAGTATTTT. Translation gives CASSSRAGGTMRQYF.

The V gene is TRBV18, the J gene TRBJ2-2; the D is unclear. The germline CDR1 and CDR2 sequences are KGHSH and LQKENI. V was pared by 1 base and J by 3 bases, with 9 bases between. This CDR3 has 15 residues. CDR3 sequence (DNA): TGTGCCAGCTCACCACTGCCCCCCGACACCGGGGAGCTGTTTTTT. This codes for CASSPLPPDTGELFF.

This chain uses TRBV2 with TRBJ2-4; 8 bases are shared with TRBD1. V was clipped by 6 bases and J by 1 base; unmatched bases: 5. Germline lookup yields CDR1 SNHLY and CDR2 FYNNEI. The CDR3 is made up of 15 amino acids. CDR3 bases: TGTGCCAGCAGGAAACAGGGGGTGGCCAAAAACATTCAGTACTTC. Residues: CASRKQGVAKNIQYF.

The rearrangement links TRBV13 to TRBJ2-7, with D tentatively TRBD1 or TRBD2 (5 bases each). Trimming pared 1 base from V and 4 bases from J, leaving 11 bases between. This CDR3 has 14 amino acids. The V gene's germline CDR1 is PRHDT and CDR2 FYEKMQ (reference sequence). The CDR3 coding sequence is TGTGCCAGCAGCTTAGAGGGGACCCAATACGAGCAGTACTTC. This codes for CASSLEGTQYEQYF.

This clone was seen more than once but under ten times. The V call is TRBV10-3, the J call TRBJ2-2, with D possibly being TRBD2 (5 bases). The CDR3 extends over 16 amino acids. The germline V gene has CDR1 ENHRY and CDR2 SYGVKD. Between the trimmed V and J ends, which lost 8 bases and 6 bases, there was a span of 22 bases. CDR3 DNA sequence: TGTGCCATCCTGAGTACTAGTGAAAGGCGGGCCGGGGAGCTGTTTTTT. Protein sequence: CAILSTSERRAGELFF.

The chain has TRBV29-1 and TRBJ2-1; 8 bases fit TRBD1. Germline V gene data show CDR1 as SQVTM and CDR2 as ANQGSEA. V shed 1 base, J shed 0 bases, and the junction held 2 bases outside the gene matches. The CDR3 runs 15 residues. CDR3 nucleotides: TGCAGCGTTGAAGGACAGGGGAGCTCCTACAATGAGCAGTTCTTC. It encodes CSVEGQGSSYNEQFF.

This chain uses TRBV14 with TRBJ2-5, with 10 bases that match TRBD1. V shed 4 bases and J 4 bases; nucleotides not matched to a gene: 9. The V gene's germline CDR1 is SGHDN and CDR2 FVKESK. This CDR3 region has 16 residues. CDR3 loop: CASSPARTGGTETQYF. CDR3 sequence (DNA): TGTGCCAGCAGCCCAGCTCGGACAGGGGGAACAGAGACCCAGTACTTC.

The CDR3 DNA reads as TGTGCCAGTAGTTCCCCCGTGTATGAAAAACTGTTTTTT. It translates to CASSSPVYEKLFF. The chain has TRBV19 and TRBJ1-4; D is undetermined. The CDR3 runs to 13 residues. The germline V and J ends were trimmed by 5 bases and 6 bases, with 10 bases remaining between them. Germline V gene lookup returns CDR1 LNHDA and CDR2 SQIVND (reference sequence).

This clone was seen a single time. The V call is TRBV6-6, the J call TRBJ1-2; 10 nucleotides agree with TRBD1. J was trimmed by 6 bases and V by 4 bases; bases with no gene match: 5. The CDR3 is 14 amino acids. The germline V gene has CDR1 MNHNY and CDR2 SVGAGI (reference sequence). The CDR3 DNA sequence: TGTGCCAGCAGTTCTGACAGGGGGCGAAATGGCTACACCTTC. Its translation: CASSSDRGRNGYTF.

This chain uses TRBV1 with TRBJ1-2; the D call in the table, TRBD1, was not verified against the DNA. TRBV1 is a pseudogene. CDR3 length: 15 residues. This CDR3 is CTSSQPGQENYGYTF. For the CDR3, the DNA is TGCACCAGCAGCCAACCGGGACAGGAAAACTATGGCTACACCTTC.

The chain joins TRBV27 to TRBJ2-1, with D possibly TRBD2 on 6 matching bases. The V gene lost 8 bases and the J gene lost 8 bases, with 37 bases spanning the gap. The germline CDR1 and CDR2 sequences are MNHEY and SMNVEV (reference sequence). The CDR3 is made up of 20 amino acids. DNA for the CDR3: TGTGCCAGCCCAAGGTCGAGGTCGGGAGACTCCGTGACGGTTTTCTATGAGCAGTTCTTC. Its protein product is CASPRSRSGDSVTVFYEQFF.

The chain links TRBV5-1 to TRBJ1-3, with a weak D call TRBD1 (6 bases). V dropped 4 bases and J dropped 0 bases, with 14 bases sitting between them. CDR3 size: 16 residues. Germline CDR1 reads SGHRS; CDR2 reads YFSETQ. The CDR3 region is CASSANAGASGNTIYF. The CDR3 DNA is TGCGCCAGCAGCGCCAACGCGGGGGCCTCTGGAAACACCATATATTTT. Variable domain in full (rest from reference TRBV5-1 and TRBJ1-3): KAGVTQTPRYLIKTRGQQVTLSCSPISGHRSVSWYQQTPGQGLQFLFEYFSETQRNKGNFPGRFSGRQFSNSRSEMNVSTLELGDSALYLCASSANAGASGNTIYFGEGSWLTVV.

The CDR3: CASRNSGGETQYF. The CDR3 DNA reads as TGTGCCAGCAGAAATAGCGGGGGGGAGACCCAGTACTTC. The chain is built from TRBV6-6 and TRBJ2-5; the match to TRBD2 covers 10 bases. The CDR3 length is 13 residues. Germline V gene lookup returns CDR1 MNHNY and CDR2 SVGAGI (reference sequence). The junction had 3 bases not matched to a gene; V was cut back by 6 bases and J by 5 bases.

This rearrangement joins TRBV2 to TRBJ2-5, with D possibly matching TRBD2 (6 bases). This CDR3 has 15 residues. With 1 base removed from V and 4 bases from J, the gap between germline ends came to 13 bases. CDR1 is SNHLY and CDR2 is FYNNEI in the germline V gene. In nucleotides, the CDR3 is TGTGCCAGCAGTGAAGGACCCCTAGCGAGAGAGACCCAGTACTTC. Encoded protein: CASSEGPLARETQYF.

The CDR3 region is CSVEMGAGEQFF. The CDR3, as DNA: TGCAGCGTTGAAATGGGGGCCGGTGAGCAGTTCTTC. The chain has TRBV29-1 and TRBJ2-1; TRBD1 is a possible D gene (6 bases). This CDR3 has 12 amino acids. The germline gives CDR1 SQVTM, CDR2 ANQGSEA. Trimming shortened V by 2 bases and J by 9 bases, and 11 bases separated the two germline ends.

This clone was seen repeatedly, ten times or more. The chain joins TRBV19 to TRBJ1-5; D gene unclear. The CDR3 has 13 amino acids. Per germline, CDR1 LNHDA and CDR2 SQIVND (reference sequence). Deletions cut 5 bases from V and 4 bases from J, with 9 bases between. CDR3 in amino acids: CASSEQTNQPQHF. The DNA of the CDR3 is TGTGCCAGTAGTGAACAGACTAATCAGCCCCAGCATTTT.

The V and J genes are TRBV18 and TRBJ2-1, with D unclear. V lost 3 bases and J lost 8, with 5 bases in between. Germline V CDR1 and CDR2: KGHSH, LQKENI. The CDR3 loop spans 11 amino acids. CDR3 sequence: CASSPSYEQFF. Here the CDR3 DNA reads TGTGCCAGCTCACCGAGCTATGAGCAGTTCTTC.

This chain links TRBV28 with TRBJ2-7, with TRBD2 matching 7 bases. After removal of 8 bases from V and 4 bases from J, the junction contained 2 bases not matched to a gene. The CDR3 totals 11 residues. From germline, CDR1 is MDHEN and CDR2 SYDVKM. CDR3 nucleotide sequence: TGTGCCAGCTCGGGGGGTTACGAGCAGTACTTC. The encoded protein is CASSGGYEQYF.

This clone was recorded only once. At one end the junction does not follow the germline gene, possibly because of a read error. Other DNA sequences in the sample encode the same CDR3. The chain links TRBV5-4 to TRBJ2-6; possible D gene TRBD1, 5 bases. The CDR3 is made up of 14 amino acids. Germline V gives CDR1 SGHNT, CDR2 YYREEE (reference sequence). CDR3 loop: CASSLDTGANVLTF. The CDR3 nucleotides read TGTGCCAGCAGTTTGGACACTGGGGCCAACGTCCTGACTTTC.

The chain combines TRBV5-1 with TRBJ1-1; 7 bases agree with TRBD1. This CDR3 region has 15 residues. With V trimmed by 3 bases and J by 1 base, 6 bases remained unmatched. Germline values: CDR1 SGHRS, CDR2 YFSETQ. CDR3 residues: CASSSLGTENTEAFF. DNA of the CDR3: TGCGCCAGCAGCTCGCTCGGGACAGAGAACACTGAAGCTTTCTTT. Looking up the rest from reference TRBV5-1 and TRBJ1-1 gives the full variable domain: KAGVTQTPRYLIKTRGQQVTLSCSPISGHRSVSWYQQTPGQGLQFLFEYFSETQRNKGNFPGRFSGRQFSNSRSEMNVSTLELGDSALYLCASSSLGTENTEAFFGQGTRLTVV.

This clone was counted a few times. This sequence joins TRBV4-2 and TRBJ2-7, with a weak D call TRBD2 (5 bases). This CDR3 region has 13 residues. The V gene's germline CDR1 is LGHNA and CDR2 YNFKEQ. Trimming stripped 6 bases from V and 7 bases from J, with 16 bases between. The CDR3 DNA reads as TGTGCCAGCAGTCCCCGGCCCACGGGGGAGCAGTACTTC. Protein sequence: CASSPRPTGEQYF.